One and the same sample provided the 17 T cell receptor beta chains below, sequenced in a study of blood T cell repertoires in COVID-19. Clones were sequenced by immunoSEQ multiplex PCR, and TCRdb holds only the in-frame ones, with some missing. The sample includes 200,000 to 250,000 clones, around 85% of them seen just once. The sequenced sample was peripheral blood. The receptor set was obtained from a woman aged 35 to 49 with active or convalescent COVID-19.

This clone was counted once. The chain is built from TRBV6-5 and TRBJ2-7; 12 nucleotides agree with TRBD2. The CDR3 extends over 15 amino acids. V lost 0 bases, J lost 8 bases, and 5 bases stayed unmatched. Germline CDR1 and CDR2: MNHEY and SVGAGI. The CDR3 reads CASSYSILAGGQQYF. CDR3 sequence (DNA): TGTGCCAGCAGTTACTCGATACTAGCGGGGGGCCAGCAGTACTTC.

The chain is built from TRBV7-9 and TRBJ2-1; D might be TRBD1 (6 bases). V was clipped by 6 bases and J by 0 bases, with 15 bases between them. Looked up from germline, CDR1 is SEHNR and CDR2 is FQNEAQ (reference sequence). The CDR3 is 16 residues long. Here the CDR3 DNA reads TGTGCCAGCAGTCTTCTGACAGGTACCTCCTACAATGAGCAGTTCTTC. This encodes CASSLLTGTSYNEQFF.

The V gene is TRBV7-3, the J gene TRBJ2-3, with 9 positions matching TRBD2. V was clipped by 5 bases and J by 1 base; unmatched bases: 4. CDR1 and CDR2 (germline): SGHTA, FQGTGA. CDR3 length: 15 amino acids. Written as DNA, the CDR3 is TGTGCCAGCAGCCCGCGACTAGCGGGCACAGATACGCAGTATTTT. As protein: CASSPRLAGTDTQYF.

The J gene is TRBJ2-3, the V gene TRBV11-2; D is possibly TRBD2 (5 bases). CDR1 SGHAT and CDR2 FQNNGV come from the germline V gene. This CDR3 is 16 amino acids long. Between the trimmed V and J ends, which lost 2 bases and 1 base, there was a span of 13 bases. The CDR3 bases are TGTGCCAGCAGCTTACAGGCGGGTTCTCGCACAGATACGCAGTATTTT. The encoded protein is CASSLQAGSRTDTQYF. The full variable domain, in which reference TRBV11-2 and TRBJ2-3 provide the parts outside the CDR3, is EAGVAQSPRYKIIEKRQSVAFWCNPISGHATLYWYQQILGQGPKLLIQFQNNGVVDDSQLPKDRFSAERLKGVDSTLKIQPAKLEDSAVYLCASSLQAGSRTDTQYFGPGTRLTVL.

This chain links TRBV9 with TRBJ1-6, with D unresolved. Deletions cut 0 bases from V and 2 bases from J, with 9 bases between. Germline loops: CDR1 SGDLS, CDR2 YYNGEE. The CDR3 totals 16 residues. DNA of the CDR3: TGTGCCAGCAGCGTAGGGGAGAGCACCTATAATTCACCCCTCCACTTT. It is translated as CASSVGESTYNSPLHF.

The chain couples TRBV7-9 to TRBJ1-5; weak D call: TRBD1 (5 bases). The CDR3 is made up of 12 amino acids. Germline V gene data show CDR1 as SEHNR and CDR2 as FQNEAQ (reference sequence). Trimming pared 11 bases from V and 0 bases from J, leaving 8 bases between. The CDR3, as DNA: TGTGCCGTACAGGCTAGCAATCAGCCCCAGCATTTT. As protein: CAVQASNQPQHF.

This clone was counted only a few times. The rearrangement links TRBV7-2 to TRBJ2-1; a possible D gene is TRBD1 (6 bases). CDR1 is SGHTA, CDR2 FQGNSA, per germline. V lost 4 bases to trimming and J lost 5 bases, with 12 bases between them. This CDR3 has 14 residues. CDR3 region: CASSSRRGNNEQFF. The CDR3 nucleotides read TGTGCCAGCAGCTCGCGCAGGGGTAACAATGAGCAGTTCTTC.

This chain uses TRBV6-5 with TRBJ2-7, with TRBD1 matching 8 bases. Germline V gene sequence: CDR1 MNHEY, CDR2 SVGAGI. The ends lost 8 bases at V and 7 bases at J; junction bases unmatched: 7. This CDR3 comprises 12 residues. CDR3 sequence (DNA): TGTGCCAGCCGTAACAGGGGGTTGGAGCAGTACGTC. It encodes CASRNRGLEQYV.

This clone was observed a single time. CDR3 sequence reads: CSVQPGVADTQYF. The CDR3 DNA reads as TGCAGCGTCCAACCGGGGGTGGCAGATACGCAGTATTTT. J is TRBJ2-3 and V is TRBV29-1, with D possibly matching TRBD2 (6 bases). This CDR3 is 13 amino acids long. Germline V gene data show CDR1 as SQVTM and CDR2 as ANQGSEA. The V end lost 6 bases, the J end lost 4 bases, and 14 bases lay between the germline ends.

The gene calls are TRBV24-1 and TRBJ2-3; D is unclear. With 3 bases removed from V and 0 bases from J, the gap between germline ends came to 6 bases. This CDR3 contains 14 residues. Germline V gives CDR1 KGHDR, CDR2 SFDVKD. The CDR3 bases are TGTGCCACCAGTGATCTAGACAGCACAGATACGCAGTATTTT. This codes for CATSDLDSTDTQYF.

The rearrangement joins TRBV2 to TRBJ2-3, with no clear D. Trimming shortened V by 7 bases and J by 6 bases, and 11 bases separated the two germline ends. This CDR3 comprises 12 residues. From germline, CDR1 is SNHLY and CDR2 FYNNEI. CDR3 amino acids: CASKKEADTQYF. CDR3 nucleotides: TGTGCCAGCAAGAAGGAAGCGGATACGCAGTATTTT.

This clone was detected only once. The CDR3 sequence: CAWSVGHSSGNTIYF. The CDR3 DNA is TGTGCCTGGAGTGTTGGACACAGCTCTGGAAACACCATATATTTT. The chain joins TRBV30 to TRBJ1-3; possible D gene TRBD1, 5 bases. V was shortened by 0 bases and J by 0 bases, with 9 bases between the two germline ends. The germline gives CDR1 GTSNPN, CDR2 SVGIG (reference sequence). CDR3 size: 15 residues.

The chain carries TRBV6-4 and TRBJ2-2, with 8 bases fitting TRBD1. From germline, CDR1 is MRHNA and CDR2 SNTAGT. The CDR3 has 14 amino acids. The V gene end was trimmed by 4 bases and the J gene end by 8 bases; junction bases not matched to a gene: 6. CDR3 sequence: CASSVEDREGELFF. The DNA for the CDR3 is TGTGCCAGCAGTGTAGAGGACAGGGAAGGGGAGCTGTTTTTT.

In its sample, this clone was seen a few times. The rearrangement joins TRBV5-1 to TRBJ1-5; 9 positions match TRBD1. The junction had 7 bases not matched to a gene; V was cut back by 4 bases and J by 8 bases. The CDR3 runs to 14 residues. CDR1 is SGHRS and CDR2 is YFSETQ in the germline V gene. The CDR3 DNA is TGCGCCAGCAGCGTTACAGGGGGCAGAGAGCCCCAGCATTTT. Its translation is CASSVTGGREPQHF.

This clone has a handful of counts. The rearrangement links TRBV7-9 to TRBJ2-2, with 8 bases matching TRBD1. V dropped 5 bases and J dropped 6; count of bases not matched to a gene: 5. Germline CDR1 and CDR2: SEHNR and FQNEAQ (reference sequence). The CDR3 contains 14 residues. Here the CDR3 DNA reads TGTGCCAGCAGCCTGACAGGGGAATCCGGGGAGCTGTTTTTT. Amino acids: CASSLTGESGELFF.

V usage is TRBV10-2 and J usage is TRBJ2-7; no clear D gene. Germline V gene sequence: CDR1 WSHSY, CDR2 SAAADI. Trimming took 0 bases from V and 5 from J, leaving 8 bases between them. The length of the CDR3 is 13 residues. The CDR3 here is CASSESTRDEQYF. CDR3 bases: TGCGCCAGCAGTGAGTCGACAAGAGACGAGCAGTACTTC.

This clone was found a few times. The V gene is TRBV25-1, the J gene TRBJ1-2; 10 nucleotides match TRBD1. The V and J ends lost 8 bases and 8 bases, in that order; junction bases with no gene match: 14. The CDR3 covers 15 residues. The germline CDR1 and CDR2 sequences are MGHDK and SYGVNS. CDR3 region: CASQSGDRGWYGYTF. The CDR3 nucleotides read TGTGCCAGCCAGAGCGGGGACAGGGGATGGTACGGCTACACCTTC.